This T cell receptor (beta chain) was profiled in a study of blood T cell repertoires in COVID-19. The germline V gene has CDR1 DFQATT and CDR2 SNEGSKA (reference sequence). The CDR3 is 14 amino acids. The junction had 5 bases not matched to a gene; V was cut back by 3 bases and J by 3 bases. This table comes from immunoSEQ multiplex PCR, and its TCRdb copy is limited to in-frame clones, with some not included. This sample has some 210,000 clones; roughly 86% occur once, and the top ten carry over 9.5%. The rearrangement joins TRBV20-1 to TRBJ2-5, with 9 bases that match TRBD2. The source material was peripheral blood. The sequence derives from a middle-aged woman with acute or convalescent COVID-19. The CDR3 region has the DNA TGCAGTGCTAGTCGGGCTAGCGGGAAAGAGACCCAGTACTTC. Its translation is CSASRASGKETQYF.